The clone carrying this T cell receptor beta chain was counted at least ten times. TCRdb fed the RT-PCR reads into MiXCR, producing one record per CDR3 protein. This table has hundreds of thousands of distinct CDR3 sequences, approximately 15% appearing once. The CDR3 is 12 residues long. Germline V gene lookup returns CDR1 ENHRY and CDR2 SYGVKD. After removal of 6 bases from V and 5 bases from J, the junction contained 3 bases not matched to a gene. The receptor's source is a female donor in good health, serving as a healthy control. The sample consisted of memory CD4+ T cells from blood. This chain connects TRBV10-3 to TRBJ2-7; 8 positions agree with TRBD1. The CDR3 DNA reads TGTGCCATCAGGCAGACAGGGGACGAGCAGTACTTC. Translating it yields CAIRQTGDEQYF.